Shown below are 24 T cell receptor beta chains from a single sample sequenced in a study of cytomegalovirus exposure and HLA in healthy donors. PCR used 60 Vbeta primers and 13 Jbeta primers. The data were produced by immunoSEQ multiplex PCR, yet TCRdb's version contains in-frame clones alone and is incomplete. The sample lists 110,000 to 150,000 clones; around 79% were seen once. Sequenced sample: PBMCs. These receptors were collected from a male donor in good health and CMV-seronegative.

The rearrangement links TRBV19 to TRBJ2-7; D ambiguous. Looked up from germline, CDR1 is LNHDA and CDR2 is SQIVND (reference sequence). The CDR3 contains 13 residues. The germline V and J ends were trimmed by 5 bases and 3 bases, with 11 bases remaining between them. The CDR3 region is CASSDTAYYEQYF. As DNA, the CDR3 is TGTGCCAGTAGTGACACGGCCTACTACGAGCAGTACTTC.

This clone was found once. The chain recombines TRBV7-2 with TRBJ2-3; TRBD1 matches 8 bases. This CDR3 has 14 residues. Germline V gene sequence: CDR1 SGHTA, CDR2 FQGNSA. Trimming took 4 bases from V and 5 from J; bases not matched to a gene: 5. CDR3 sequence reads: CASSSQGAVDTQYF. CDR3 nucleotide sequence: TGTGCCAGCAGCTCCCAGGGGGCTGTAGATACGCAGTATTTT.

The gene calls are TRBV5-1 and TRBJ2-7, with 9 bases matching TRBD2. Losses at the gene ends were 3 bases for V and 5 bases for J; bases not matched to a gene: 3. CDR3 length: 13 residues. CDR1 is SGHRS, CDR2 YFSETQ, per germline. The CDR3 DNA reads as TGCGCCAGCAGCTCTAGCGGGACAGACGAGCAGTACTTC. Its translation: CASSSSGTDEQYF.

The chain carries TRBV7-3 and TRBJ1-2, with unresolved D. Germline assignment: CDR1 SGHTA and CDR2 FQGTGA. The CDR3 length is 15 residues. V lost 6 bases to trimming and J lost 8 bases, with 22 bases between them. The CDR3 DNA reads TGTGCCAGCAGAGAGGCGGGGTCTGCGAAGACGGGCTACACCTTC. Translated, it gives CASREAGSAKTGYTF.

This clone was found a few times. The same CDR3 can be traced to other DNA sequences in this sample. The chain is built from TRBV12-5 and TRBJ2-1; 7 nucleotides agree with TRBD2. Trimming removed 5 bases from V and 0 bases from J; junction bases left unmatched: 4. The germline gives CDR1 LGHNT, CDR2 FRNRAP. CDR3 size: 15 residues. The CDR3 region has the DNA TGTGCTAGTGGTCGATCTAGCGGCTCCTACAATGAGCAGTTCTTC. Amino acid sequence: CASGRSSGSYNEQFF.

This chain joins TRBV14 and TRBJ2-5; D might be TRBD2 (6 bases). The CDR3 runs to 15 residues. The germline gives CDR1 SGHDN, CDR2 FVKESK. With 3 bases removed from V and 2 bases from J, the gap between germline ends came to 13 bases. The DNA for the CDR3 is TGTGCCAGCAGCCAGGAGGGACGGAAACAAGAGACCCAGTACTTC. Protein: CASSQEGRKQETQYF.

The V call is TRBV13, the J call TRBJ2-7; D is unclear. CDR1 and CDR2 from the germline V gene are PRHDT and FYEKMQ (reference sequence). The V end was cut by 4 bases, the J end by 7 bases, with 8 bases between. This CDR3 has 11 residues. The DNA for the CDR3 is TGTGCCAGCAGCTCCCACGGGGAGCAGTACTTC. This sequence encodes CASSSHGEQYF. Drawing the rest from reference TRBV13 and TRBJ2-7, the complete variable domain is AAGVIQSPRHLIKEKRETATLKCYPIPRHDTVYWYQQGPGQDPQFLISFYEKMQSDKGSIPDRFSAQQFSDYHSELNMSSLELGDSALYFCASSSHGEQYFGPGTRLTVT.

This clone was seen once. V usage is TRBV11-2 and J usage is TRBJ2-3, with 7 bases fitting TRBD1. The CDR3 has 17 amino acids. Germline CDR1 and CDR2: SGHAT and FQNNGV. V lost 0 bases to trimming and J lost 2 bases; unmatched junction nucleotides: 8. The CDR3 DNA is TGTGCCAGCAGCTTAGATTCGACAGGGCCACCCACAGATACGCAGTATTTT. As protein: CASSLDSTGPPTDTQYF.

The genes are TRBV6-4 and TRBJ2-3; 9 bases fit TRBD1. The germline V gene has CDR1 MRHNA and CDR2 SNTAGT. Unmatched junction bases numbered 8, after V lost 3 bases and J lost 4 bases. The length of the CDR3 is 16 residues. The CDR3 DNA reads as TGTGCCAGCAGTGATTCCGAAACAGGGGGCGCAGATACGCAGTATTTT. This sequence encodes CASSDSETGGADTQYF.

V gene TRBV14 combines with J gene TRBJ2-6; D gene uncertain. This CDR3 has 14 residues. V was clipped by 4 bases and J by 2 bases, with 6 bases between them. CDR1 is SGHDN, CDR2 FVKESK, per germline. The CDR3 nucleotides are TGTGCCAGCAGCCTACTAACTGGGGCCAACGTCCTGACTTTC. It yields the protein CASSLLTGANVLTF.

This CDR3 reads CASSQDVLYGYTF. CDR3 coding DNA: TGCGCCAGCAGCCAAGATGTCCTATATGGCTACACCTTC. The chain combines TRBV4-1 with TRBJ1-2; no firm D call. Germline CDR1 reads MGHRA; CDR2 reads YSYEKL. CDR3 size: 13 residues. V lost 0 bases and J 5 bases, leaving 7 bases between the germline ends.

The chain combines TRBV6-4 with TRBJ2-7; D gene unclear. Trimming shortened V by 6 bases and J by 4 bases, and 10 bases separated the two germline ends. CDR1 is MRHNA, CDR2 SNTAGT, per germline. The CDR3 has 12 residues. The CDR3 loop reads CASSDPPYEQYF. The CDR3 region has the DNA TGTGCCAGCAGCGACCCCCCGTACGAGCAGTACTTC.

The rearrangement joins TRBV7-2 to TRBJ2-6; D not certain. The germline V gene has CDR1 SGHTA and CDR2 FQGNSA. The V end lost 6 bases, the J end lost 7 bases, and 13 bases lay between the germline ends. The CDR3 has 14 amino acids. The CDR3 region has the DNA TGTGCCAGCAGTTCATACCATGGCGCCAACGTCCTGACTTTC. Translating gives CASSSYHGANVLTF.

The V and J genes are TRBV4-3 and TRBJ2-2; D is unresolved. The ends were cut back, 4 bases at V and 5 bases at J, with 11 bases in the middle. The CDR3 sequence is 14 residues long. Per the germline V gene, CDR1 is LGHNA and CDR2 is YSLEER. Here the CDR3 DNA reads TGCGCCAGCAGCCCTGCCACTTCTACCGGGGAGCTGTTTTTT. Residues: CASSPATSTGELFF.

The genes are TRBV19 and TRBJ2-2; 7 bases are shared with TRBD1. After removal of 10 bases from V and 5 bases from J, the junction contained 7 bases not matched to a gene. This CDR3 has 13 residues. Germline assignment: CDR1 LNHDA and CDR2 SQIVND (reference sequence). For the CDR3, the DNA is TGTGCCACAGGACAGGAGCGGACCGGGGAGCTGTTTTTT. It is translated as CATGQERTGELFF.

The DNA of the CDR3 is TGTGCCAGCAGCTTAGTGTTCGGACAAGGAAACACCATATATTTT. Residues: CASSLVFGQGNTIYF. The V and J genes are TRBV7-6 and TRBJ1-3; D possibly corresponds to TRBD1 (5 bases). CDR3 size: 15 residues. CDR1 is SGHVS and CDR2 is FNYEAQ in the germline V gene. Trimming pared 1 base from V and 4 bases from J, leaving 11 bases between.

This clone was seen a handful of times. The chain employs TRBV7-9 and TRBJ1-1; TRBD1 is a possible D gene (5 bases). The V gene's germline CDR1 is SEHNR and CDR2 FQNEAQ (reference sequence). The CDR3 loop spans 13 amino acids. Trimming shortened V by 6 bases and J by 9 bases, and 17 bases separated the two germline ends. This CDR3 reads CASRRADGGKAFF. Written as DNA, the CDR3 is TGTGCCAGCAGACGAGCGGACGGGGGTAAAGCTTTCTTT.

The V and J genes are TRBV9 and TRBJ2-5, with a weak D call TRBD2 (7 bases). From germline, CDR1 is SGDLS and CDR2 YYNGEE. V gave up 1 base and J gave up 1 base, with 11 bases separating them. CDR3 length: 15 residues. CDR3 in DNA: TGTGCCAGCAGCGTAAGGGGGGGATTCCAAGAGACCCAGTACTTC. It is translated as CASSVRGGFQETQYF. Variable domain in full (rest from reference TRBV9 and TRBJ2-5): DSGVTQTPKHLITATGQRVTLRCSPRSGDLSVYWYQQSLDQGLQFLIQYYNGEERAKGNILERFSAQQFPDLHSELNLSSLELGDSALYFCASSVRGGFQETQYFGPGTRLLVL.

This chain connects TRBV6-5 to TRBJ2-2, with TRBD1 identical over 8 bases. Germline-derived CDR1 and CDR2 are MNHEY and SVGAGI. CDR3 size: 15 residues. The junction had 5 bases not matched to a gene; V was cut back by 6 bases and J by 2 bases. CDR3: CASSPGQANTGELFF. In nucleotides, the CDR3 is TGTGCCAGCAGCCCGGGACAGGCAAACACCGGGGAGCTGTTTTTT.

This clone was observed a single time. This sequence joins TRBV5-4 and TRBJ2-3, with D possibly matching TRBD2 (6 bases). CDR1 is SGHNT and CDR2 is YYREEE in the germline V gene (reference sequence). CDR3 length equals 13 residues. The V gene lost 7 bases and the J gene lost 6 bases, with 15 bases spanning the gap. The CDR3 nucleotides read TGTGCCAGCTCCCGGGACTCTAAGGATACGCAGTATTTT. Translation gives CASSRDSKDTQYF.

The chain links TRBV9 to TRBJ2-1; 11 nucleotides match TRBD2. Germline V gene data show CDR1 as SGDLS and CDR2 as YYNGEE. The CDR3 sequence is 16 residues long. Germline trimming cut 2 bases from V and 0 bases from J; bases unmatched to any gene: 1. CDR3 in amino acids: CASSVSGGDSYNEQFF. The CDR3 DNA reads as TGTGCCAGCAGCGTTAGCGGGGGGGACTCCTACAATGAGCAGTTCTTC.

The CDR3 spells CASSLGRLAVFQETQYF. The CDR3 DNA is TGTGCCAGCAGCTTAGGACGACTAGCGGTATTCCAAGAGACCCAGTACTTC. The gene calls are TRBV7-9 and TRBJ2-5; 9 bases agree with TRBD2. Looked up from germline, CDR1 is SEHNR and CDR2 is FQNEAQ (reference sequence). This CDR3 region has 17 residues. Trimming at V came to 1 base and at J to 1 base, leaving 7 bases not matched to a gene. Based on the CDR3 plus reference TRBV7-9 and TRBJ2-5, the full variable domain is DTGVSQNPRHKITKRGQNVTFRCDPISEHNRLYWYRQTLGQGPEFLTYFQNEAQLEKSRLLSDRFSAERPKGSFSTLEIQRTEQGDSAMYLCASSLGRLAVFQETQYFGPGTRLLVL.

This sequence joins TRBV27 and TRBJ2-7; D is perhaps TRBD1 (6 bases). The CDR3 covers 15 residues. V was cut by 5 bases and J by 0 bases, with 14 bases left in between. CDR1 MNHEY and CDR2 SMNVEV come from the germline V gene (reference sequence). Here the CDR3 DNA reads TGTGCCAGCAGTGAATGGACAGCAGCCTCCTACGAGCAGTACTTC. Residues: CASSEWTAASYEQYF.

The DNA of the CDR3 is TGTGCCAGTATTCCCGGTATGGGAACGGGAGAAAGCAATCAGCCCCAGCATTTT. Residues: CASIPGMGTGESNQPQHF. J is TRBJ1-5 and V is TRBV19; D gene unclear. Trimming removed 7 bases from V and 1 base from J, with 23 bases in between. Per the germline V gene, CDR1 is LNHDA and CDR2 is SQIVND (reference sequence). The CDR3 spans 18 residues.